This T cell receptor beta chain was found in a study of lymphopenia after photon versus proton radiotherapy. Study-wide findings and caveats: Under photons, naive T cells and diversity fell while effector/memory populations rose.

For this clone: Antigen unknown.

CDR1 and CDR2 (germline): SGHNT, YENEEA. The V and J ends lost 4 bases and 3 bases, in that order; junction bases with no gene match: 6. This CDR3 has 16 residues. Assay: immunoSEQ multiplex PCR; the TCRdb copy retains only in-frame clones and omits some. The repertoire holds some 42,000 clones, with about 83% as singletons. The rearrangement uses TRBV11-3 and TRBJ2-1, with 10 bases aligning to TRBD2. The starting material was peripheral blood, obtained from a patient treated with proton-based radiotherapy. This TCR was sampled from a woman in her 70s with pancreatic cancer. CDR3 nucleotide sequence: TGTGCCAGCAGCTCCCCGACTAGCGGGCGCTACAATGAGCAGTTCTTC. It yields the protein CASSSPTSGRYNEQFF.